The sequence of this TCR beta chain was determined in a study of T cell repertoires in cytomegalovirus infection. As for the study in general: In public TCR beta signatures, there were indications of both CMV infection and matching HLA type. Findings and caveats of the study: Cumulative public TCR beta family frequency identified carriers of CMV plus the relevant HLA. The study found HLA-C-restricted CMV-specific TCR beta clonotypes dominating the ex vivo response.

This clonotype was seen at least ten times. Its target is unknown. This CDR3 is 12 amino acids long. The V gene lost 6 bases and the J gene lost 10 bases, with 14 bases spanning the gap. Germline-derived CDR1 and CDR2 are MDHEN and SYDVKM. Each CDR3 protein gets one entry after TCRdb re-called the reads with MiXCR. The sample carries fewer than 550,000 distinct CDR3 sequences, about 10% recorded once. This sequence was found in a human donor in good health (CMV status not recorded). Some clones in this sample may be carry-over from other donors' samples. This chain links TRBV28 with TRBJ2-3; no definite D call. Sequenced material: PBMCs. CDR3 loop: CASSLSREPQYF. The CDR3 DNA is TGTGCCAGCAGCCTGAGTAGAGAGCCGCAGTATTTT.